The 4 T cell receptor beta chains reported below all come from one sample, sequenced in a study of blood T cell repertoires in COVID-19. Only in-frame clones appear in the TCRdb table, and some are missing; sequencing was by immunoSEQ multiplex PCR. The sample has approximately 210,000 clones; about 90% are singletons. Input material: peripheral blood. These receptors came from a man between 25 and 39 years old with acute or convalescent COVID-19.

The chain joins TRBV24-1 to TRBJ2-7; TRBD2 agrees at 14 bases. V lost 4 bases to trimming and J lost 3 bases; unmatched junction nucleotides: 7. The CDR3 spans 17 residues. CDR1 and CDR2 (germline): KGHDR, SFDVKD. CDR3 sequence: CATSETSGRVPFYEQYF. DNA of the CDR3: TGTGCCACCAGTGAGACTAGCGGGAGGGTCCCCTTCTACGAGCAGTACTTC.

There are a few counts of this clone. The chain links TRBV30 to TRBJ1-2; no clear D gene. The CDR3 contains 13 residues. Germline V gives CDR1 GTSNPN, CDR2 SVGIG (reference sequence). Trimming took off 0 bases at V and 4 bases at J, with 9 bases between the two ends. The CDR3 bases are TGTGCCTGGAGTGTAAATACAGTCTATGGCTACACCTTC. This codes for CAWSVNTVYGYTF.

This chain joins TRBV5-5 and TRBJ2-7, with TRBD2 identical over 14 bases. CDR1 and CDR2 (germline): SGHKS, YYEKEE (reference sequence). Trimming cost V 0 bases and J 3 bases; bases outside gene matches: 5. The CDR3 has 17 amino acids. In nucleotides, the CDR3 is TGTGCCAGCAGCTTGGGGACTAGCGGGAGGAATGTCTACGAGCAGTACTTC. It yields the protein CASSLGTSGRNVYEQYF.

The chain has TRBV10-3 and TRBJ1-2; maybe TRBD1 (6 bases). Germline V lookup: CDR1 ENHRY, CDR2 SYGVKD. Trimming cost V 3 bases and J 6 bases, with 11 bases left between them. The CDR3 spans 13 residues. The CDR3 nucleotides read TGTGCCATCAGTGAAGGGGGATCGGATGGCTACACCTTC. Translation gives CAISEGGSDGYTF.